Presented here are 17 T cell receptor beta chains from one specimen sequenced in a study of regulatory T cells in long-lasting Graves disease (dated by TCRdb to the early 2020s). The library was built by means of multiplex PCR. Instrument on record: Illumina HiSeq 4000. To build TCR beta libraries, CDR3 regions were amplified by Arm-PCR using iRepertoire HTBI primers. The raw public data were reprocessed by TCRdb itself: fastp quality trimming at Q25, MiXCR clonotype calling, in-frame beta chains only. Rows matching on CDR3 protein sequence are summarized as one entry with the most common DNA and genes. The sample includes approximately 470,000 distinct CDR3 sequences, with about 16% observed a single time. The top ten clones comprise 12% of the sample. In the paper's terms, the time point label means: newly diagnosed GD, antithyroid drugs for less than 3 months. For both TCR sequencing and RNA sequencing, RNA was extracted from PBMCs using TRIzol.

These data also formed part of another study, on T cells in Graves' hyperthyroidism and ophthalmopathy.

This sample comprised peripheral blood mononuclear cells (PBMCs), obtained at new diagnosis, from a patient treated with antithyroid drugs. Every receptor here comes from a middle-aged man with Graves disease. Donor details come from another sample of the same person, matched by shared clones.

This clonotype was counted at least ten times. The J gene is TRBJ2-7, the V gene TRBV11-2; maybe TRBD2 (5 bases). The CDR3 sequence is 14 residues long. Trimming removed 1 base from V and 4 bases from J, with 11 bases in between. Germline CDR1 SGHAT, CDR2 FQNNGV. The CDR3, as DNA: TGTGCCAGCAGCTTAGTAGGTAGCGCGTACGAGCAGTACTTC. It is translated as CASSLVGSAYEQYF. The whole variable domain, remainder taken from reference TRBV11-2 and TRBJ2-7, is EAGVAQSPRYKIIEKRQSVAFWCNPISGHATLYWYQQILGQGPKLLIQFQNNGVVDDSQLPKDRFSAERLKGVDSTLKIQPAKLEDSAVYLCASSLVGSAYEQYFGPGTRLTVT.

This clonotype was observed a few times. The V gene is TRBV20-1, the J gene TRBJ1-5, with D perhaps TRBD1 (5 bases). Germline V gives CDR1 DFQATT, CDR2 SNEGSKA (reference sequence). The germline V and J ends were trimmed by 3 bases and 1 base, with 22 bases remaining between them. This CDR3 has 18 amino acids. This CDR3 reads CSASSVFGRVMSNQPQHF. For the CDR3, the DNA is TGCAGTGCTAGCTCCGTTTTCGGCAGGGTAATGAGCAATCAGCCCCAGCATTTT.

CDR3 loop: CSVESGAYEQYF. The CDR3 coding sequence is TGCAGCGTTGAGAGCGGAGCCTACGAGCAGTACTTC. V is TRBV29-1 and J is TRBJ2-7; maybe TRBD2 (5 bases). CDR3 length equals 12 residues. Germline V gives CDR1 SQVTM, CDR2 ANQGSEA. Trimming shortened V by 3 bases and J by 2 bases, and 8 bases separated the two germline ends.

V usage is TRBV24-1 and J usage is TRBJ1-5; D gene ambiguous. The CDR3 is 15 amino acids. Germline V gene lookup returns CDR1 KGHDR and CDR2 SFDVKD. The V end lost 4 bases, the J end lost 0 bases, and 9 bases lay between the germline ends. The CDR3 nucleotides are TGTGCCACCAGTGACCCAAGCGATAGCAATCAGCCCCAGCATTTT. Residues: CATSDPSDSNQPQHF.

This clonotype was detected many times. The J gene is TRBJ2-7, the V gene TRBV2; 8 positions agree with TRBD1. Trimming removed 6 bases from V and 6 bases from J; junction bases left unmatched: 4. This CDR3 comprises 12 residues. From germline, CDR1 is SNHLY and CDR2 FYNNEI. The DNA for the CDR3 is TGTGCCAGCAGGCGGACAGGGTTCGAGCAGTACTTC. This encodes CASRRTGFEQYF.

In this sample, this clonotype turned up a few times. The chain is built from TRBV5-6 and TRBJ2-4; 9 nucleotides match TRBD1. Looked up from germline, CDR1 is SGHDT and CDR2 is YYEEEE. The J segment lost 9 bases and the V segment lost 1 base, leaving 11 bases of the junction unmatched. The CDR3 runs 16 residues. This CDR3 is CASSLWSIDRGTIQYF. CDR3 bases: TGTGCCAGCAGCTTGTGGAGTATCGACAGGGGGACCATTCAGTACTTC. Looking up the rest from reference TRBV5-6 and TRBJ2-4 gives the full variable domain: DAGVTQSPTHLIKTRGQQVTLRCSPKSGHDTVSWYQQALGQGPQFIFQYYEEEERQRGNFPDRFSGHQFPNYSSELNVNALLLGDSALYLCASSLWSIDRGTIQYFGAGTRLSVL.

At least ten counts were recorded for this clonotype. The chain uses TRBV11-3 and TRBJ2-5; D not certain. This CDR3 is 15 amino acids long. The V and J ends lost 2 bases and 2 bases respectively, with 12 bases between them. Germline V lookup: CDR1 SGHNT, CDR2 YENEEA. DNA of the CDR3: TGTGCCAGCAGCTTAATCTCCCGCGGACAAGAGACCCAGTACTTC. The encoded protein is CASSLISRGQETQYF.

This clonotype occurred many times. The rearrangement uses TRBV14 and TRBJ2-7; weak D call: TRBD2 (7 bases). Germline lookup yields CDR1 SGHDN and CDR2 FVKESK. Trimming left V 1 base short and J 3 bases short, with 13 bases between. The CDR3 contains 15 residues. The CDR3 loop is CASSQVPGGIYEQYF. Here the CDR3 DNA reads TGTGCCAGCAGCCAAGTTCCGGGGGGCATCTACGAGCAGTACTTC.

This clonotype occurred many times. J is TRBJ2-1 and V is TRBV11-2; D assignment may be TRBD1 or TRBD2 (6 bases each). The germline CDR1 and CDR2 sequences are SGHAT and FQNNGV. V lost 5 bases to trimming and J lost 6 bases, with 17 bases between them. This CDR3 has 15 amino acids. This CDR3 reads CASSLRRGAGNEQFF. The CDR3, as DNA: TGTGCCAGCAGCCTGCGGAGGGGGGCGGGCAATGAGCAGTTCTTC.

This clonotype was counted ten times or more. V usage is TRBV7-8 and J usage is TRBJ1-1; a possible D gene is TRBD1 (5 bases). V was cut by 5 bases and J by 5 bases, with 15 bases left in between. Germline V gene lookup returns CDR1 SGHVS and CDR2 FQNEAQ. The CDR3 is 14 amino acids. The CDR3: CASSHRTVVTEAFF. The CDR3 DNA follows: TGTGCCAGCAGCCACAGGACGGTAGTTACTGAAGCTTTCTTT.

The chain carries TRBV30 and TRBJ1-1; TRBD1 agrees at 10 bases. Germline lookup yields CDR1 GTSNPN and CDR2 SVGIG (reference sequence). The CDR3 is 16 amino acids. The V gene end was trimmed by 1 base and the J gene end by 0 bases; junction bases not matched to a gene: 5. The CDR3 coding sequence is TGTGCCTGGAGTGCAGGGACAGGGGCGTTGAACACTGAAGCTTTCTTT. This encodes CAWSAGTGALNTEAFF.

This clonotype was counted ten times or more. The CDR3 region is CSALADDRAEKLFF. As DNA, the CDR3 is TGCAGCGCCCTTGCCGATGACAGGGCGGAAAAACTGTTTTTT. This rearrangement joins TRBV29-1 to TRBJ1-4, with 7 bases matching TRBD1. Germline assignment: CDR1 SQVTM and CDR2 ANQGSEA. Trimming at V came to 7 bases and at J to 8 bases, leaving 13 bases not matched to a gene. The CDR3 consists of 14 residues. The entire variable domain, with the rest obtained from reference TRBV29-1 and TRBJ1-4, is as follows: SAVISQKPSRDICQRGTSLTIQCQVDSQVTMMFWYRQQPGQSLTLIATANQGSEATYESGFVIDKFPISRPNLTFSTLTVSNMSPEDSSIYLCSALADDRAEKLFFGSGTQLSVL.

This chain joins TRBV5-1 and TRBJ1-2; D is unclear. The CDR3 spans 14 residues. Trimming left V 1 base short and J 8 bases short, with 15 bases between. Germline CDR1 and CDR2: SGHRS and YFSETQ. This chain's CDR3 is CASSLTTGSTGYTF. The CDR3 DNA reads as TGCGCCAGCAGCTTGACCACGGGTTCTACCGGCTACACCTTC.

In its sample, this clonotype was seen many times. V is TRBV28 and J is TRBJ2-7, with a tentative D call TRBD2 (5 bases). The CDR3 consists of 14 residues. CDR1 is MDHEN and CDR2 is SYDVKM in the germline V gene. The V gene lost 6 bases and the J gene lost 2 bases, with 14 bases spanning the gap. CDR3 protein: CASSLGRGPYEQYF. CDR3 nucleotide sequence: TGTGCCAGCAGCTTAGGTCGGGGTCCCTACGAGCAGTACTTC. The variable domain in full, with the rest retrieved from reference TRBV28 and TRBJ2-7, is DVKVTQSSRYLVKRTGEKVFLECVQDMDHENMFWYRQDPGLGLRLIYFSYDVKMKEKGDIPEGYSVSREKKERFSLILESASTNQTSMYLCASSLGRGPYEQYFGPGTRLTVT.

In its sample, this clonotype was seen many times. The chain uses TRBV7-2 and TRBJ2-7; D gene uncertain. CDR3 length: 14 residues. Per the germline V gene, CDR1 is SGHTA and CDR2 is FQGNSA. V dropped 5 bases and J dropped 4 bases, with 15 bases sitting between them. CDR3 in DNA: TGTGCCAGCAGCGAGAATCTTTTTGGGTACGAGCAGTACTTC. Encoded protein: CASSENLFGYEQYF.

This clonotype was seen repeatedly, ten times or more. The junction departs from the called germline gene at one end, perhaps through a read error. The genes are TRBV3-1 and TRBJ2-1; TRBD2 matches 15 bases. Germline V gives CDR1 LGHDT, CDR2 YNNKEL (reference sequence). The CDR3 contains 15 residues. This CDR3 is CTSRRTSGRVNEQFF. Written as DNA, the CDR3 is TGTACCAGCAGACGGACTAGCGGGAGGGTTAATGAGCAGTTCTTC.

This clonotype was found a few times. This rearrangement joins TRBV27 to TRBJ2-1; 10 bases are a match to TRBD2. The CDR3 runs 16 residues. V trimming: 4 bases; J trimming: 3 bases; junction bases outside the gene matches: 6. Germline lookup yields CDR1 MNHEY and CDR2 SMNVEV (reference sequence). Here the CDR3 DNA reads TGTGCCAGCAGTTCCCCTAGCGGGAGTATCTACAATGAGCAGTTCTTC. Amino acids: CASSSPSGSIYNEQFF.